The T cell receptor (beta chain) under discussion was sequenced for a study of blood T cell repertoires in COVID-19 (TCRdb year 2020). Context from the whole study: The collaborator samples originated in the United States, Italy and Spain and spanned the acute and convalescent phases of COVID-19. The material from the prospective study consisted of cDNA or gDNA derived from T cells, B-cell-depleted T cells, or PBMCs. The dataset comprised deeply sampled blood TCRbeta repertoires from subjects exposed to, actively infected with, or recovered from COVID-19. The repertoires were made available in a free public database intended to serve as a resource for research on the immune response to SARS-CoV-2. The samples were drawn from two sources: the first 160 participants of the ongoing ImmuneRACE study, and 950 to 1,500 subjects contributed by 6 global collaborators. A de-identified subject ID, COVID-19 status, age in years and sex were almost always included in the sample metadata. Where HLA class I and class II types were available, the types were taken from metadata supplied by the sample provider, not from assay-based typing. Points the paper makes about the study in general: The amount of clinical and demographic metadata varied by source and participant and was provided uncurated.

Concerning this clone itself: Its antigen is still unknown. Base qualities were left out, and no much larger clone turns up one base away.

Each collaborating institution followed its own protocols to collect whole blood in K2EDTA tubes. Collaborator samples were shipped for TCRbeta analysis as frozen whole blood, isolated PBMCs, or DNA extracted from either sample type. TCRbeta CDR3 regions were amplified from genomic DNA using the immunoSEQ Assay, a bias-controlled multiplex PCR. On the study's bioinformatics: The number of nucleated cells in each sample was estimated by amplification of reference gene primers within the assay. Sequence reads were collapsed and filtered to measure the absolute abundance of every unique TCRbeta CDR3 rearrangement. For each sample, productive Simpson clonality was calculated as the square root of Simpson's diversity index over productive rearrangements. TCRdb re-hosts the immuneACCESS table, in-frame sequences only. Its copies lack some clones; in the studies checked, an unresolved V gene accounts for under half of them, and the cause for the rest is not known. D and trimming were read from the DNA, whereas the V and J calls and clone size are those reported in that table. The sample table records hundreds of thousands of clones; nearly 90% of these occur just once. The ten most abundant clones make up around 3.3% of the sample.

From the germline V gene, CDR1 is MNHEY and CDR2 is SVGEGT. The CDR3 numbers 14 residues from cysteine through phenylalanine. CDR3 DNA is the only sequence kept; it has 42 bases, read in frame from the first base. V is trimmed back by 2 bases and J by 14 bases, and the junction contains 9 bases that no gene match accounts for. The rearrangement combines TRBV6-2 or TRBV6-3 with TRBJ1-6, with 7 bases aligning to TRBD1. Sequences were obtained from peripheral blood. The TCR comes from a young man with active or convalescent COVID-19. The DNA sequence is TGTGCCAGCAGTTACCGGGACAGTCTTCGGACCCTCCACTTT. Its protein is CASSYRDSLRTLHF.